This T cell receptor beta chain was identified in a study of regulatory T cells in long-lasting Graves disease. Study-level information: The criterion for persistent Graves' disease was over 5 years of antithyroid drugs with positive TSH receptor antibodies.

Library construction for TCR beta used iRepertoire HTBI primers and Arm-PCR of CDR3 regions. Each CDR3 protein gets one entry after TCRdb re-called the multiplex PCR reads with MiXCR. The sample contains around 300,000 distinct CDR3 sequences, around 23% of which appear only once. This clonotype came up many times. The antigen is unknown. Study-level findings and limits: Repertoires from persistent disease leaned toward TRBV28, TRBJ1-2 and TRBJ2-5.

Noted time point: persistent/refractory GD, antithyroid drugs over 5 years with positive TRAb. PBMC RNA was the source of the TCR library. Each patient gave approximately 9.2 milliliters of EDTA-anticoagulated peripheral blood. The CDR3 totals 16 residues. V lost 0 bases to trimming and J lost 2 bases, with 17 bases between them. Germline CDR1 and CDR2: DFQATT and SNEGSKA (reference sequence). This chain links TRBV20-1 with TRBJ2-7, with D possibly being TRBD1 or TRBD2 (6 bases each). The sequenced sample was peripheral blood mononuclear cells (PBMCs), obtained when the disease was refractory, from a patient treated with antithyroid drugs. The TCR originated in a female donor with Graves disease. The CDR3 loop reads CSARDFAGTHTYEQYF. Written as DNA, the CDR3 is TGCAGTGCTAGAGATTTTGCGGGGACACACACCTACGAGCAGTACTTC.